The T cell receptor beta chain under discussion was sequenced for a study of T-cell reconstitution after alpha-beta-depleted transplantation in children (dated by TCRdb to the mid-2010s). The study in broad terms: Using TCR repertoire profiling, the study quantitatively followed how T-cell immune reconstitution unfolded in children after TCRalphabeta/CD19-depleted allogeneic hematopoietic cell transplantation.

This clonotype was picked up a small number of times. There is no known antigen for this receptor. Per-base qualities were not stored, and no clone one base away is much larger. Library method: PCR. TCRdb records Illumina HiSeq 2500 as the sequencer. To normalize quantification of the TCRbeta repertoire, the TCR libraries were built with molecular barcoding that relied on unique molecular identifiers. The raw public reads went through TCRdb reprocessing: fastp at Q25, MiXCR clone calling, in-frame beta chains kept. Entries that share a CDR3 protein sequence are merged under the most common genes and DNA. The sample table contains 500,000 or so distinct CDR3 sequences; only one count was recorded for around a third of them. The ten largest clones take up roughly 2.5% of the sample. Sequenced here: PBMCs from the stem cell graft donor, sampled from the stem cell graft. This receptor was taken from a human donor who donated a stem cell graft to a child with aplastic anemia.

Here is the DNA: TGTGCCAGCAGTTTCGCGGGACAGGGGGTGAACACTGAAGCTTTCTTT. This encodes CASSFAGQGVNTEAFF. The V gene is TRBV12-3 or TRBV12-4 and the J gene is TRBJ1-1; 11 central bases correspond to TRBD1. Here V drops 3 bases and J drops 0 bases, and the junction holds 3 bases not matched to any gene. Inclusive of the bounding cysteine and phenylalanine, the CDR3 is 16 residues long. The only DNA kept is the CDR3, 48 bases in frame from the first base.